This T cell receptor beta chain was profiled in a study of shared clonotypes between healthy human individuals. Study overall: Each donor's CD4 naive and CD4 memory cells filled three plates apiece, CD8 naive two, and CD8 memory one.

Trimming pared 0 bases from V and 5 bases from J, leaving 13 bases between. The CDR3 totals 15 residues. The germline gives CDR1 MNHEY, CDR2 SVGAGI. Naive CD8 cells lacked CD45RO, underwent positive selection for CCR7 and left out terminally differentiated effector memory CD45RA+ cells. The healthy adult donors were HIV-negative and reported no recent acute infections or vaccinations. Nashville, Tennessee was home to all donors, who were Caucasian adults. Turning to this clone: As yet, its antigen is unknown.

Method: immunoSEQ multiplex PCR; TCRdb's copy keeps in-frame clones and lacks some. The sample lists roughly 2 million clones, roughly 94% occurring once. Study-wide results and caveats: Sequencing depth was expected to influence donor clonotype sharing.

This clonotype was sampled from a man aged 18 to 29 in good health. The V gene is TRBV6-5, the J gene TRBJ1-1; D gene unclear. Sequenced input: naive CD8+ T cells sorted from blood. CDR3 coding DNA: TGTGCCAGCAGTTACTCGACGGTAGGGAGTACTGAAGCTTTCTTT. The encoded protein is CASSYSTVGSTEAFF.